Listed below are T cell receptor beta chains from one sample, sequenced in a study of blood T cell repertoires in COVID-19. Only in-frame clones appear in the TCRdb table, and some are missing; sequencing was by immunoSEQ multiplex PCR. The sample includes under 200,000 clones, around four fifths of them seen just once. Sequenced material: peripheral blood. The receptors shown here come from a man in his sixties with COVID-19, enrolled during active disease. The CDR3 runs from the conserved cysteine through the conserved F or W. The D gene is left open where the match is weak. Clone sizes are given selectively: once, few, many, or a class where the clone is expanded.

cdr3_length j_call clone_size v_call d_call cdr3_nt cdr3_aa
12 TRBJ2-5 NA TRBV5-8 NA TGTGCCAGCAGCCAGGGTTGGGGGACCCAGTACTTC CASSQGWGTQYF
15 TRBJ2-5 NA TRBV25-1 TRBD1 TGTGCCAGCAGTGAACCCAGGGGGCAGGGCGAGACCCAGTACTTC CASSEPRGQGETQYF
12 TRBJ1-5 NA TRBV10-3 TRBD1 TGTGCCACCGGGACAGGAGATCAGCCCCAGCATTTT CATGTGDQPQHF
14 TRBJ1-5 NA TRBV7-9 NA TGTGCCAGCAGCACAGGGTCCATTTATCAGCCCCAGCATTTT CASSTGSIYQPQHF
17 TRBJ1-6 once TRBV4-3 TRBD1 TGCGCCAGCAGCCAAGTCTTGGTCGGACAGGGTACTTCACCCCTCCACTTT CASSQVLVGQGTSPLHF
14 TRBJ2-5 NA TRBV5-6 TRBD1 TGTGCCAGCAGCTCACAGGGGGCGCCGAAGACCCAGTACTTC CASSSQGAPKTQYF
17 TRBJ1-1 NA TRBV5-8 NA TGTGCCAGCAGCTCCCTCCTCGGTGGCAGGGGTAGGACTGAAGCTTTCTTT CASSSLLGGRGRTEAFF
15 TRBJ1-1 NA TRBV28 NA TGTGCCAGCAGTTTAGACACCCCCCAGAACACTGAAGCTTTCTTT CASSLDTPQNTEAFF
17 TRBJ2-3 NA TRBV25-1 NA TGTGCCAACAAGGGGGGGGGAAGAAAGTTAAGCACAGATACGCAGTATTTT CANKGGGRKLSTDTQYF
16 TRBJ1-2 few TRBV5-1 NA TGCGCCAGCAGCTTGACGGTAGGAGGGAGTGACTATGGCTACACCTTC CASSLTVGGSDYGYTF
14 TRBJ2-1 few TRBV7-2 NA TGTGCCAGCAGCTTAGTTCTAAGAGGGAATGAGCAGTTCTTC CASSLVLRGNEQFF
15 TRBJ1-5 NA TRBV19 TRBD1 TGTGCCAGTAGTAGCCCCCTACAGGGGCGATCAGCCCAGCATTTT CASSSPLQGRSAQHF
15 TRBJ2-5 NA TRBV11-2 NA TGTGCCAGCAGCTTAGGGGCCCGCAGGGCTGAGACCCAGTACTTC CASSLGARRAETQYF
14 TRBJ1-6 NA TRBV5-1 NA TGCGCCAGCAGCTTGGGACAGAATAATTCACCCCTCCACTTT CASSLGQNNSPLHF
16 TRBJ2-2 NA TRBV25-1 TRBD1 TGTGCCAGCAGAGAAGCTAGACAGGGAAGACACGGGGAGCTGTTTTTT CASREARQGRHGELFF
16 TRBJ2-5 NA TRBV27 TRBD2 TGTGCCAGCAGTACCTCCCGCCGGGGACTACAAGAGACCCAGTACTTC CASSTSRRGLQETQYF
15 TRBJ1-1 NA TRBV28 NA TGTGCCAGCAGTTTGGGAGGGAATGTGAACACTGAAGCTTTCTTT CASSLGGNVNTEAFF
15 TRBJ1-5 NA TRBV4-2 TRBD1 TGTGCCAGCAGCCAAGGGGCAGGGGGAATCCAGCCCCAGCATTTT CASSQGAGGIQPQHF
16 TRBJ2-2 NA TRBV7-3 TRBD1 TGTGCCAGCAGCTTAAATCCCAGGGGGCTCACCGGGGAGCTGTTTTTT CASSLNPRGLTGELFF
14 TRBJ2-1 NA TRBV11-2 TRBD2 TGTGCCAGCACCTTGGGACTAGCGGACAATGAGCAGTTCTTC CASTLGLADNEQFF
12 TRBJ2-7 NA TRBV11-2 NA TGTGCCAGCAGCGCGTCCCCCTACGAGCAGTACTTC CASSASPYEQYF
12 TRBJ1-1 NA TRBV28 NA TGTGCCAGCGGGAGGGGGAACACTGAAGCTTTCTTT CASGRGNTEAFF
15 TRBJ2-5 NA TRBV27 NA TGTGCCAGCAGTTTCCGTAAAAAACAAAAAGAGACCCAGTACTTC CASSFRKKQKETQYF
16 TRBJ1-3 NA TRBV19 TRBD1 TGTGCCAGTAGCGAGGGGGCGGCCAACTCTGGAAACACCATATATTTT CASSEGAANSGNTIYF
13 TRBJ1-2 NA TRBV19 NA TGTGCCAGTAGTATAGGGACAGTCTATGGCTACACCTTC CASSIGTVYGYTF